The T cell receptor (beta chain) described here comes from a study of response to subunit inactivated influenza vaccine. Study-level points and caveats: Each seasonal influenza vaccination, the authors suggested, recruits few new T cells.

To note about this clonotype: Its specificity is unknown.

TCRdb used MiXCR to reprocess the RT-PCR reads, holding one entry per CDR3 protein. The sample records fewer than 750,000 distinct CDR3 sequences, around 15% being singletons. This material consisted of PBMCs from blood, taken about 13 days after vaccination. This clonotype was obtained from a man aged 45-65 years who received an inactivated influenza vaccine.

CDR3 DNA: TGTGCCAGCAGTTGGAGGCAGGTTCGCACAGATACGCAGTATTTT. Protein product: CASSWRQVRTDTQYF. The V call is TRBV27, the J call TRBJ2-3, with D perhaps matching TRBD2 (5 bases). Germline V gene sequence: CDR1 MNHEY, CDR2 SMNVEV (reference sequence). Trimming shortened V by 4 bases and J by 1 base, and 12 bases separated the two germline ends. This CDR3 comprises 15 residues.